This T cell receptor (beta chain) is drawn from a study of T cells in Graves' hyperthyroidism and ophthalmopathy. Study overall: Any treatment followed the collection of peripheral blood at initial diagnosis.

Study-wide results and limits: A 13 V-J model separated ophthalmopathy from stable hyperthyroidism. In blood, most of the thyroid clonotypes expanded above 0.001 were also present.

This clonotype was counted ten times or more. Its specificity is not known. RNA transcripts served as the template for amplifying TCR beta CDR3 regions. When the TCR CDR3 underwent first-round RT-PCR, the HTBI primer set was used. Via MiXCR, TCRdb re-called the multiplex PCR reads, giving one row per CDR3 protein. The profile shows hundreds of thousands of distinct CDR3 sequences, approximately 15% of them singletons. The V gene end was trimmed by 6 bases and the J gene end by 0 bases; junction bases not matched to a gene: 3. The CDR3 has 15 amino acids. The germline gives CDR1 SNHLY, CDR2 FYNNEI. Material for sequencing was blood. The sequence was obtained from a woman in her 40s with Graves' hyperthyroidism. The V gene is TRBV2, the J gene TRBJ1-5; 9 bases align to TRBD1. The CDR3 is CASRKGQGSNQPQHF. The CDR3 DNA reads TGTGCCAGCAGGAAGGGACAGGGTAGCAATCAGCCCCAGCATTTT. Complete variable domain (other parts from reference TRBV2 and TRBJ1-5): EPEVTQTPSHQVTQMGQEVILRCVPISNHLYFYWYRQILGQKVEFLVSFYNNEISEKSEIFDDQFSVERPDGSNFTLKIRSTKLEDSAMYFCASRKGQGSNQPQHFGDGTRLSIL.